These 10 T cell receptor beta chains were sequenced from one sample in a study of blood T cell repertoires in COVID-19. The method was immunoSEQ multiplex PCR; TCRdb's version includes in-frame clones alone and lacks a portion of them. The table lists about 400,000 clones, over 85% of them singletons, with 1.7% in the top ten. Sequenced input: PBMCs or T cells enriched from blood (not recorded which). Receptors were obtained from a woman in her twenties or thirties who had recovered from COVID-19.

This clone was counted once. The rearrangement uses TRBV13 and TRBJ1-2, with TRBD1 matching over 8 bases. The germline V gene encodes CDR1 PRHDT and CDR2 FYEKMQ (reference sequence). The CDR3 totals 12 residues. The V and J ends lost 5 bases and 7 bases, in that order; junction bases with no gene match: 3. As DNA, the CDR3 is TGTGCCAGCAGCGAACAGGGGGGTGGCTACACCTTC. It yields the protein CASSEQGGGYTF.

The rearrangement uses TRBV28 and TRBJ2-3, with TRBD2 matching over 11 bases. V trimming: 5 bases; J trimming: 0 bases; junction bases outside the gene matches: 4. This CDR3 region has 16 residues. CDR1 and CDR2 (germline): MDHEN, SYDVKM. CDR3 nucleotides: TGTGCCAGCAGTGGGGCTAGCGGGAGGAGCACAGATACGCAGTATTTT. Translating gives CASSGASGRSTDTQYF.

This chain connects TRBV5-1 to TRBJ2-1, with D possibly being TRBD2 (5 bases). The CDR3 runs to 13 residues. The germline V gene encodes CDR1 SGHRS and CDR2 YFSETQ. V shed 2 bases and J shed 8 bases, with 11 bases lying between them. The CDR3 region has the DNA TGCGCCAGCAGCTTTCCGGGGATCGATGAGCAGTTCTTC. Protein product: CASSFPGIDEQFF.

The V call is TRBV6-5, the J call TRBJ2-7; D is perhaps TRBD1 (5 bases). Germline lookup yields CDR1 MNHEY and CDR2 SVGAGI. The CDR3 runs to 15 residues. V dropped 2 bases and J dropped 4 bases, with 15 bases sitting between them. The CDR3 sequence: CASSYNQGLDYEQYF. The CDR3 bases are TGTGCCAGCAGTTACAATCAGGGCTTGGATTACGAGCAGTACTTC.

The V call is TRBV27, the J call TRBJ2-2; TRBD1 is a possible D gene (6 bases). The germline CDR1 and CDR2 sequences are MNHEY and SMNVEV (reference sequence). The germline V and J ends were trimmed by 8 bases and 5 bases, with 15 bases remaining between them. The CDR3 spans 14 residues. The CDR3: CASGQLSFTGELFF. The DNA of the CDR3 is TGTGCCAGCGGACAGTTATCCTTTACCGGGGAGCTGTTTTTT.

The J gene is TRBJ2-7, the V gene TRBV24-1, with D possibly TRBD2 on 6 matching bases. This CDR3 region has 13 residues. The germline V gene encodes CDR1 KGHDR and CDR2 SFDVKD. V was shortened by 9 bases and J by 3 bases, with 14 bases between the two germline ends. This CDR3 reads CATPLAESYEQYF. The CDR3, as DNA: TGTGCCACCCCTTTAGCGGAGAGCTACGAGCAGTACTTC.

The chain recombines TRBV6-5 with TRBJ1-2; D is uncertain. Germline CDR1 is MNHEY and CDR2 is SVGAGI. Trimming took off 8 bases at V and 4 bases at J, with 20 bases between the two ends. The CDR3 is made up of 15 amino acids. CDR3 sequence reads: CASRSDPVEVYGYTF. As DNA, the CDR3 is TGTGCCAGCCGCAGTGACCCGGTGGAGGTCTATGGCTACACCTTC.

The rearrangement joins TRBV10-3 to TRBJ1-2; 7 positions agree with TRBD1. Germline V gene data show CDR1 as ENHRY and CDR2 as SYGVKD. J was trimmed by 7 bases and V by 0 bases; bases with no gene match: 11. The CDR3 covers 16 residues. The CDR3 nucleotides are TGTGCCATCAGTGAGTCGATTTTAGGGACAGTTGGTGGCTACACCTTC. Its translation is CAISESILGTVGGYTF.

The chain employs TRBV9 and TRBJ2-7, with TRBD2 matching over 7 bases. The germline CDR1 and CDR2 sequences are SGDLS and YYNGEE. The V gene end was trimmed by 0 bases and the J gene end by 3 bases; junction bases not matched to a gene: 6. This CDR3 contains 15 residues. CDR3 sequence (DNA): TGTGCCAGCAGCGTAGCTGGGACTAAAGACTACGAGCAGTACTTC. This translates into CASSVAGTKDYEQYF. The entire variable domain, with the rest obtained from reference TRBV9 and TRBJ2-7, is as follows: DSGVTQTPKHLITATGQRVTLRCSPRSGDLSVYWYQQSLDQGLQFLIQYYNGEERAKGNILERFSAQQFPDLHSELNLSSLELGDSALYFCASSVAGTKDYEQYFGPGTRLTVT.

The rearrangement links TRBV28 to TRBJ2-7, with 8 bases identical to TRBD1. With 1 base clipped from V and 3 bases from J, the junction kept 8 bases outside the gene matches. The CDR3 runs to 16 residues. Germline V gene lookup returns CDR1 MDHEN and CDR2 SYDVKM. The CDR3 nucleotides read TGTGCCAGCAGTTTATTCCCCGGGACAGGCTTCTACGAGCAGTACTTC. This sequence encodes CASSLFPGTGFYEQYF.